The rows below give T cell receptor beta chains drawn from one sample of a study of shared clonotypes between healthy human individuals. The assay was immunoSEQ multiplex PCR, and TCRdb's table has in-frame clones only and misses some. The sample shows 300,000 to 350,000 clones, around four fifths of them seen only once. Sequencing used memory CD4+ T cells sorted from blood. The receptor set was obtained from a young man in good health. Each CDR3 is given with its conserved first and last residue. Fields, in order: D gene, J gene, V gene, CDR3 protein. D genes are given only for firm matches.

d_call: TRBD2
j_call: TRBJ2-1
v_call: TRBV7-2
cdr3_aa: CASSPEREKTEQFF

d_call: NA
j_call: TRBJ1-3
v_call: TRBV5-1
cdr3_aa: CASSLYPPRNSGNTIYF

d_call: TRBD2
j_call: TRBJ2-3
v_call: TRBV28
cdr3_aa: CASSYQGGLAEDPTDTQYF

d_call: NA
j_call: TRBJ2-2
v_call: TRBV19
cdr3_aa: CASSRPQRGYGGELFF

d_call: NA
j_call: TRBJ2-1
v_call: TRBV7-9
cdr3_aa: CASSSSGRDKQFF

d_call: NA
j_call: TRBJ2-1
v_call: TRBV9
cdr3_aa: CASSVDPSRGEQFF

d_call: NA
j_call: TRBJ2-1
v_call: TRBV10-1
cdr3_aa: CASSESLPPEQFF

d_call: NA
j_call: TRBJ2-2
v_call: TRBV18
cdr3_aa: CASSPTWGANTGELFF

d_call: TRBD1
j_call: TRBJ1-2
v_call: TRBV7-2
cdr3_aa: CASRFGQGPAGYTF

d_call: NA
j_call: TRBJ2-1
v_call: TRBV23-1
cdr3_aa: CASSLGGEQFF

d_call: TRBD1
j_call: TRBJ2-5
v_call: TRBV6-6
cdr3_aa: CASSQTGGAGTGAQYF

d_call: NA
j_call: TRBJ2-7
v_call: TRBV27
cdr3_aa: CASSFSGTSGYEQYF

d_call: NA
j_call: TRBJ1-5
v_call: TRBV19
cdr3_aa: CASSILNQPQHF

d_call: NA
j_call: TRBJ2-7
v_call: TRBV5-6
cdr3_aa: CASSSPGRSYEQYF

d_call: NA
j_call: TRBJ1-2
v_call: TRBV29-1
cdr3_aa: CSASHGNDGYTF

d_call: NA
j_call: TRBJ2-6
v_call: TRBV7-6
cdr3_aa: CASSSNDRPRITGANVLTF

d_call: TRBD2
j_call: TRBJ2-3
v_call: TRBV7-2
cdr3_aa: CASGLAGAGTQYF

d_call: NA
j_call: TRBJ2-3
v_call: TRBV5-4
cdr3_aa: CASSFGDSADTQYF

d_call: TRBD2
j_call: TRBJ2-2
v_call: TRBV6-4
cdr3_aa: CASSDSKLAGAGELFF

d_call: NA
j_call: TRBJ2-3
v_call: TRBV28
cdr3_aa: CASSLAGADTQYF

d_call: NA
j_call: TRBJ1-1
v_call: TRBV28
cdr3_aa: CASSPLGTEAFF

d_call: TRBD2
j_call: TRBJ2-3
v_call: TRBV5-4
cdr3_aa: CASSYTSGVQPGTDTQYF

d_call: TRBD2
j_call: TRBJ2-3
v_call: TRBV18
cdr3_aa: CASSHYREVRIDTQYF

d_call: NA
j_call: NA
v_call: TRBV5-1
cdr3_aa: CASSGSGLRSYEQYF

d_call: TRBD1
j_call: TRBJ1-1
v_call: TRBV29-1
cdr3_aa: CSVVNRGVTEAFF

d_call: NA
j_call: TRBJ2-7
v_call: TRBV5-4
cdr3_aa: CASSLQDTYEQYF